The 4 T cell receptor beta chains given below trace back to one sample, sequenced in a study of regulatory T cells in long-lasting Graves disease. The authors built TCR beta libraries using iRepertoire HTBI primers and Arm-PCR of CDR3 regions. In TCRdb, the multiplex PCR reads were re-called with MiXCR into one record per CDR3 protein. The sample records about 530,000 distinct CDR3 sequences, roughly a sixth being singletons. Time point in this sample: newly diagnosed GD, antithyroid drugs for less than 3 months. RNA from PBMCs was the source of the TCR library. In addition, the sample was reused for a study of T cells in Graves' hyperthyroidism and ophthalmopathy.

The sequencing used peripheral blood mononuclear cells (PBMCs), collected at new diagnosis, from a patient treated with antithyroid drugs. These receptors originate from a middle-aged woman with Graves disease.

This clonotype has ten or more counts. The chain recombines TRBV5-1 with TRBJ1-6; 9 bases fit TRBD1. In germline, CDR1 is SGHRS, CDR2 YFSETQ. CDR3 size: 14 residues. Trimming at V came to 4 bases and at J to 9 bases, leaving 5 bases not matched to a gene. The CDR3 spells CASSNRGLCSPLHF. CDR3 in DNA: TGCGCCAGCAGCAACAGGGGGCTCTGTTCACCCCTCCACTTT.

This clonotype was picked up a small number of times. The chain links TRBV12-3 or TRBV12-4 to TRBJ2-2, with unresolved D. Trimming pared 3 bases from V and 5 bases from J, leaving 16 bases between. This CDR3 is built from 16 residues. CDR3 nucleotide sequence: TGTGCCAGCAGTTTGAGTGCCCGGCTTTGGACCGGGGAGCTGTTTTTT. It specifies CASSLSARLWTGELFF.

The V gene is TRBV2, the J gene TRBJ1-4, with 9 bases that match TRBD1. Trimming removed 6 bases from V and 4 bases from J; junction bases left unmatched: 6. Germline loops: CDR1 SNHLY, CDR2 FYNNEI. The CDR3 is 15 amino acids. The CDR3, as DNA: TGTGCCAGCAGAGCTACAGGGGGCTTTAATGAAAAACTGTTTTTT. Translation gives CASRATGGFNEKLFF.

This clonotype has a count of ten or more. The chain carries TRBV6-1 and TRBJ1-5; 9 bases map to TRBD1. Germline V gene sequence: CDR1 MNHNS, CDR2 SASEGT. The trim removed 2 bases at V and 2 bases at J, leaving 4 bases unmatched. The CDR3 runs to 16 residues. CDR3: CASSERDRAGNQPQHF. The CDR3 DNA is TGTGCCAGCAGTGAACGGGACAGGGCGGGCAATCAGCCCCAGCATTTT.